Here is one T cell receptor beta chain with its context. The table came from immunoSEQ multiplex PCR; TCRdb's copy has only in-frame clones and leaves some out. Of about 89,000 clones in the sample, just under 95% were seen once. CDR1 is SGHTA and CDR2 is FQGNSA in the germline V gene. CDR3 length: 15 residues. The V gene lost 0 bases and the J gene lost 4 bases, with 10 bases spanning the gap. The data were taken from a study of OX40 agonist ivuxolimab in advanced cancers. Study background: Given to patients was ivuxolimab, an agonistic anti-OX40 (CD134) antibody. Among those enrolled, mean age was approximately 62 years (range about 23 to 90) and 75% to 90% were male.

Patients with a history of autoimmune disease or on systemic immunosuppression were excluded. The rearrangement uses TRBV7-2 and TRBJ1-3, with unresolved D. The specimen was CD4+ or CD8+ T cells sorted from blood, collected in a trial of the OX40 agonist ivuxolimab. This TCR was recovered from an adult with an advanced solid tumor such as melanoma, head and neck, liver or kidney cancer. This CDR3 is CASSLAWVGGNTIYF. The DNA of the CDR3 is TGTGCCAGCAGCTTAGCTTGGGTAGGCGGAAACACCATATATTTT.